The clone carrying this TCR beta chain was counted a single time. V was pared by 3 bases and J by 4 bases, with 8 bases of the junction left unmatched. The CDR3 has 16 amino acids. The germline V gene encodes CDR1 MDHEN and CDR2 SYDVKM. It was autoimmune disease history or systemic immunosuppression that excluded patients. The assay was immunoSEQ multiplex PCR, and TCRdb's table has in-frame clones only and misses some. The table lists about 53,000 clones, less than 90% of them singletons. This record comes from a study of OX40 agonist ivuxolimab in advanced cancers. At the level of the study: Dose-escalation patients had hepatocellular carcinoma, melanoma, renal cell or head and neck cancer.

Sequencing used CD4+ or CD8+ T cells sorted from blood, obtained in a trial of the OX40 agonist ivuxolimab. This TCR derives from an adult with an advanced solid tumor such as melanoma, head and neck, liver or kidney cancer. The V and J genes are TRBV28 and TRBJ2-2, with TRBD2 matching over 7 bases. CDR3 nucleotides: TGTGCCAGCAGTTTCAGCTCGCGGGGGAGCACCGGGGAGCTGTTTTTT. Protein sequence: CASSFSSRGSTGELFF.